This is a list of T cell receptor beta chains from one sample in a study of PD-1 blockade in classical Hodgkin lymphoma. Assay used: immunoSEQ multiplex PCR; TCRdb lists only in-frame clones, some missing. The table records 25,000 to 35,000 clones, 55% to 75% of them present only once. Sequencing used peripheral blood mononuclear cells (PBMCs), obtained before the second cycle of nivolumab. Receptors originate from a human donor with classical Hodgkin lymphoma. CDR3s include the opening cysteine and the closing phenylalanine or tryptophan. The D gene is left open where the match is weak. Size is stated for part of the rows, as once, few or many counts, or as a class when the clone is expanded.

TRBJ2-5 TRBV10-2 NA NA CASSGRGERQETQYF TGCGCCAGCAGTGGCAGGGGGGAAAGACAAGAGACCCAGTACTTC
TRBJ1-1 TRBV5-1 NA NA CASSFRDGQNTEAFF TGCGCCAGCAGCTTCCGGGACGGGCAGAACACTGAAGCTTTCTTT
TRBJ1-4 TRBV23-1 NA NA CASSPPQVGREKLFF TGCGCCAGCAGTCCTCCCCAGGTAGGGAGGGAAAAACTGTTTTTT
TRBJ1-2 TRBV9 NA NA CASSVDLQGNGGYTF TGTGCCAGCAGCGTAGATTTGCAGGGTAACGGCGGCTACACCTTC
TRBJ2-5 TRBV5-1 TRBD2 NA CASSPGTSGETQYF TGCGCCAGCAGCCCCGGGACTAGCGGAGAGACCCAGTACTTC
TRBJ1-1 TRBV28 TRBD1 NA CASSPLGTGAREAFF TGTGCCAGCAGTCCTTTAGGGACAGGTGCGAGAGAAGCTTTCTTT
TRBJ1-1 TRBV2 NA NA CASTVTLNTEAFF TGTGCCAGCACAGTCACGTTGAACACTGAAGCTTTCTTT
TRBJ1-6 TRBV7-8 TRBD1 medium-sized CASSLGTGGPLHF TGTGCCAGCAGCTTAGGAACAGGGGGACCCCTCCACTTT
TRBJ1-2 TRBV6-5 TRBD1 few CASSYSRTGGGYGYTF TGTGCCAGCAGTTACTCGAGGACAGGGGGAGGGTATGGCTACACCTTC
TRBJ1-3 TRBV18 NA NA CASADSVRVYSGNTIYF TGTGCCAGCGCGGACAGCGTGAGGGTATACTCTGGAAACACCATATATTTT
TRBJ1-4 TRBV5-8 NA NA CAKDDFRKKIGEKLFF TGTGCCAAAGACGACTTTCGAAAGAAGATCGGAGAAAAACTGTTTTTT
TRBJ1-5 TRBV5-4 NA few CASSSFGASNQPQHF TGTGCCAGCAGCTCCTTCGGAGCTAGCAATCAGCCCCAGCATTTT
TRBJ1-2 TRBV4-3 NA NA CASSQTSDIYPDGYTF TGCGCCAGCAGCCAAACCTCCGACATTTACCCAGATGGCTACACCTTC
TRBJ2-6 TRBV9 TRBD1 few CASSVGPGQGFSGANVLTF TGTGCCAGCAGCGTAGGTCCGGGACAGGGATTCTCTGGGGCCAACGTCCTGACTTTC
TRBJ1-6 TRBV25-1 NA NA CASSGGHSYNSPLHF TGTGCCAGCAGTGGGGGGCACTCCTATAATTCACCCCTCCACTTT
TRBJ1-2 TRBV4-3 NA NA CASSQDRGSYGYTF TGCGCCAGCAGCCAAGATAGGGGCAGCTATGGCTACACCTTC
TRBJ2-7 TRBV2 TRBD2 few CASSEAAGLGAYEQYF TGTGCCAGCAGTGAAGCGGCGGGACTAGGAGCTTACGAGCAGTACTTC